This TCR beta chain was retrieved from a study of HIV-infected children after antiretroviral therapy interruption. This clonotype was detected ten times or more. The antigen remains unidentified. A 3' RACE protocol on RNA, with unique molecular identifiers, produced the TCR library. From the 3' RACE reads, TCRdb called clonotypes with MiXCR, one entry per CDR3 protein. The sample holds more than 75,000 distinct CDR3 sequences, 6.9% seen once. Deletions cut 1 base from V and 3 bases from J, with 10 bases between. CDR1 is DFQATT and CDR2 is SNEGSKA in the germline V gene (reference sequence). There are 14 residues in the CDR3. Treatment described: PENTA 11 planned treatment interruption arm or continuous ART arm. Only samples with at least 5 million viable PBMCs qualified. Overall study results and limits: Naive CD4+ CDR3 sharing between time points fell after interruption began.

The sample here was CD45RA+ CD4+ T cells from PBMCs, pooled from several time points, taken from a donor given antiretroviral therapy, either interrupted or continuous. Subset: naive CD4+ CD45RA+ CD45RO- T cells. The rearrangement joins TRBV20-1 to TRBJ2-1; the D gene is possibly TRBD1 (6 bases). The source is a pool of human donors with HIV. Here the CDR3 reads CSARGGPLYNEQFF. The CDR3 bases are TGCAGTGCTAGAGGGGGGCCCCTCTACAATGAGCAGTTCTTC.